These 28 T cell receptor beta chains were sequenced from one sample in a study of blood T cell repertoires in COVID-19 (dated by TCRdb to 2018 to 2020). Library preparation used the immunoSEQ multiplex PCR assay. This is the immuneACCESS table as TCRdb keeps it, with only in-frame sequences that have V and J called. A part of the clones is gone; compared with another copy, unresolved V genes explain less than half, and the rest is unexplained. The table for this sample lists under 200,000 clones; around 85% of them were counted only once. The top ten clones comprise over 7.5% of the sample. Sequenced material: peripheral blood. Every receptor here comes from a woman of 80 years or more with acute or convalescent COVID-19.

This sequence joins TRBV4-3 and TRBJ1-2; D ambiguous. V lost 1 base, J lost 5 bases, and 11 bases lay in between. Per the germline V gene, CDR1 is LGHNA and CDR2 is YSLEER. The CDR3 is 14 amino acids. The CDR3 DNA follows: TGCGCCAGCAGCCAAGTGGTCGAGGATTATGGCTACACCTTC. Translated, it gives CASSQVVEDYGYTF.

J is TRBJ1-1 and V is TRBV6-2 or TRBV6-3, with TRBD1 as a possible D gene (6 bases). The CDR3 contains 13 residues. Trimming removed 6 bases at V and 6 bases at J, with 14 bases between. Germline CDR1 is MNHEY and CDR2 is SVGEGT. The CDR3 sequence: CASSYNNRAEAFF. CDR3 coding DNA: TGTGCCAGCAGCTATAACAACAGGGCTGAAGCTTTCTTT.

This clone was picked up one time. The CDR3 loop is CASSIGIQSRAFF. CDR3 bases: TGTGCCAGTAGTATAGGAATCCAGTCCAGGGCTTTCTTT. This chain uses TRBV19 with TRBJ1-1; no reliable D call. The CDR3 is 13 residues long. With 1 base removed from V and 11 bases from J, the gap between germline ends came to 14 bases. Germline assignment: CDR1 LNHDA and CDR2 SQIVND (reference sequence).

This rearrangement joins TRBV19 to TRBJ2-6, with 9 bases matching TRBD1. The CDR3 runs to 18 residues. V dropped 5 bases and J dropped 4; count of bases not matched to a gene: 12. The germline CDR1 and CDR2 sequences are LNHDA and SQIVND (reference sequence). As DNA, the CDR3 is TGTGCCAGTAGTGTGGTTGGACAGGGGAAGGCCGGGGCCAACGTCCTGACTTTC. This encodes CASSVVGQGKAGANVLTF.

V gene TRBV5-6 combines with J gene TRBJ1-2; weak D call: TRBD1 (5 bases). The CDR3 sequence is 13 residues long. Germline V gene data show CDR1 as SGHDT and CDR2 as YYEEEE. Trimming took off 4 bases at V and 2 bases at J, with 9 bases between the two ends. The chain's CDR3 is CASSVGANYGYTF. CDR3 nucleotide sequence: TGTGCCAGCAGCGTAGGGGCCAACTATGGCTACACCTTC.

This chain connects TRBV9 to TRBJ1-2; D possibly corresponds to TRBD1 (6 bases). The germline CDR1 and CDR2 sequences are SGDLS and YYNGEE. Trimming left V 0 bases short and J 8 bases short, with 14 bases between. The CDR3 contains 14 residues. CDR3 sequence (DNA): TGTGCCAGCAGCGTAGGGGGACAAGGGTACGGCTACACCTTC. It codes for CASSVGGQGYGYTF.

There are a few counts of this clone. This chain's CDR3 is CASSLAGSEGNTIYF. The CDR3 coding sequence is TGTGCCAGCAGCCTTGCGGGGTCGGAAGGAAACACCATATATTTT. The chain combines TRBV7-9 with TRBJ1-3; D gene uncertain. The CDR3 is 15 residues long. Trimming took off 5 bases at V and 4 bases at J, with 15 bases between the two ends. Germline V gives CDR1 SEHNR, CDR2 FQNEAQ (reference sequence).

This clone occurred once. This chain's CDR3 is CAISDLTSGSLYEQYF. The CDR3 DNA follows: TGTGCCATCAGTGACCTGACTAGCGGGTCCCTCTACGAGCAGTACTTC. This chain connects TRBV10-3 to TRBJ2-7; 10 bases match TRBD2. V was pared by 3 bases and J by 3 bases, with 8 bases of the junction left unmatched. The CDR3 extends over 16 amino acids. Germline V lookup: CDR1 ENHRY, CDR2 SYGVKD.

This sequence joins TRBV12-5 and TRBJ1-2, with D possibly matching TRBD1 (5 bases). CDR1 and CDR2 (germline): LGHNT, FRNRAP. This CDR3 has 13 residues. The V and J ends lost 5 bases and 7 bases respectively, with 14 bases between them. The CDR3: CASGPPRQSGYTF. The CDR3 DNA is TGTGCTAGTGGTCCCCCTCGACAGAGTGGCTACACCTTC.

This chain joins TRBV4-2 and TRBJ2-1, with D perhaps TRBD2 (6 bases). V gave up 2 bases and J gave up 4 bases, with 15 bases separating them. Germline V gene sequence: CDR1 LGHNA, CDR2 YNFKEQ. The CDR3 loop spans 16 amino acids. The CDR3 DNA reads as TGTGCCAGCAGCCAACGAGTGGGAGGCGGTTACAATGAGCAGTTCTTC. This sequence encodes CASSQRVGGGYNEQFF.

DNA for the CDR3: TGTGCCAGTAGTGGACAAATAAGCTCCTACGAGCAGTACTTC. Translating gives CASSGQISSYEQYF. The rearrangement links TRBV19 to TRBJ2-7; perhaps TRBD1 as D (5 bases). Germline V gene sequence: CDR1 LNHDA, CDR2 SQIVND (reference sequence). The V and J ends lost 5 bases and 0 bases respectively, with 11 bases between them. The CDR3 length is 14 residues.

This clone showed up just once. This sequence joins TRBV29-1 and TRBJ1-2; tentatively, D is TRBD1 (6 bases). V lost 4 bases, J lost 2 bases, and 11 bases lay in between. Germline CDR1 is SQVTM and CDR2 is ANQGSEA. CDR3 length: 13 amino acids. The CDR3 is CSVVGRGNYGYTF. The CDR3 region has the DNA TGCAGCGTTGTTGGCAGGGGAAACTATGGCTACACCTTC.

This clone was observed a handful of times. CDR3 coding DNA: TGTGCCAGCAGCAAAGCTCACAGGGCGAGGAATCAGCCCCAGCATTTT. This encodes CASSKAHRARNQPQHF. V gene TRBV21-1 combines with J gene TRBJ1-5; the DNA was not compared with TRBD1, the D call given in the table. TRBV21-1 constitutes a pseudogene. This CDR3 comprises 16 residues.

V gene TRBV9 combines with J gene TRBJ2-3; 8 bases map to TRBD1. V dropped 4 bases and J dropped 4; count of bases not matched to a gene: 8. Germline V gene lookup returns CDR1 SGDLS and CDR2 YYNGEE. The CDR3 extends over 15 amino acids. The CDR3 region is CASSTGQGGADTQYF. The CDR3 DNA reads as TGTGCCAGCAGCACTGGACAGGGCGGCGCAGATACGCAGTATTTT. Full variable domain (missing parts from reference TRBV9 and TRBJ2-3): DSGVTQTPKHLITATGQRVTLRCSPRSGDLSVYWYQQSLDQGLQFLIQYYNGEERAKGNILERFSAQQFPDLHSELNLSSLELGDSALYFCASSTGQGGADTQYFGPGTRLTVL.

The gene calls are TRBV6-5 and TRBJ1-2; D is unclear. The ends were cut back, 2 bases at V and 2 bases at J, with 9 bases in the middle. Germline CDR1 MNHEY, CDR2 SVGAGI. The CDR3 covers 14 residues. The chain's CDR3 is CASSYLGGNYGYTF. In DNA form, the CDR3 reads TGTGCCAGCAGTTACCTTGGCGGAAACTATGGCTACACCTTC.

The chain joins TRBV7-2 to TRBJ2-5; a weak D match, TRBD2 (6 bases). The CDR3 is 17 residues long. CDR1 SGHTA and CDR2 FQGNSA come from the germline V gene. Trimming removed 1 base at V and 5 bases at J, with 20 bases between. The CDR3 reads CASSLGPRGRRGETQYF. DNA of the CDR3: TGTGCCAGCAGCTTAGGGCCTAGGGGCCGTCGGGGGGAGACCCAGTACTTC.

The V gene is TRBV2, the J gene TRBJ1-2; 7 nucleotides line up with TRBD1. V shed 1 base, J shed 7 bases, and the junction held 3 bases outside the gene matches. This CDR3 region has 13 residues. Per germline, CDR1 SNHLY and CDR2 FYNNEI. This CDR3 is CASSEGQGRGYTF. The DNA of the CDR3 is TGTGCCAGCAGTGAAGGACAGGGTCGTGGCTACACCTTC.

The genes are TRBV4-1 and TRBJ1-2; tentatively, D is TRBD1 (5 bases). V lost 6 bases and J lost 4, with 15 bases in between. This CDR3 is 14 amino acids long. Germline V gene sequence: CDR1 MGHRA, CDR2 YSYEKL. The CDR3 DNA sequence: TGCGCCAGCAGACCGCCAGGGCAGAGCTATGGCTACACCTTC. Its protein product is CASRPPGQSYGYTF.

The rearrangement joins TRBV4-2 to TRBJ2-4, with 7 nucleotides matching TRBD1. V lost 5 bases to trimming and J lost 3 bases; unmatched junction nucleotides: 7. The CDR3 spans 15 residues. CDR1 LGHNA and CDR2 YNFKEQ come from the germline V gene. CDR3 sequence reads: CASSEYRGDKNIQYF. The DNA for the CDR3 is TGTGCCAGCAGCGAGTACAGGGGTGACAAAAACATTCAGTACTTC.

The rearrangement links TRBV4-1 to TRBJ1-4; 10 bases line up with TRBD1. J was trimmed by 2 bases and V by 4 bases; bases with no gene match: 4. CDR1 is MGHRA and CDR2 is YSYEKL in the germline V gene. There are 16 residues in the CDR3. The CDR3 sequence is CASSPGQGITNEKLFF. CDR3 nucleotide sequence: TGCGCCAGCAGCCCGGGACAGGGGATCACTAATGAAAAACTGTTTTTT.

The V and J genes are TRBV7-9 and TRBJ2-5, with a tentative D call TRBD2 (6 bases). V shed 5 bases and J shed 4 bases, with 20 bases lying between them. The length of the CDR3 is 16 residues. The germline V gene has CDR1 SEHNR and CDR2 FQNEAQ (reference sequence). CDR3 nucleotides: TGTGCCAGCAGCCAACGGGGGTCAGGGCGGAGAGAGACCCAGTACTTC. Translating it yields CASSQRGSGRRETQYF.

V is TRBV4-3 and J is TRBJ1-1, with 8 bases matching TRBD1. With V trimmed by 4 bases and J by 11 bases, 15 bases remained unmatched. The germline V gene has CDR1 LGHNA and CDR2 YSLEER. CDR3 size: 15 residues. The CDR3 DNA is TGCGCCAGCAGCCGCACCGAGGGGAGACAGGGGAACGCTTTCTTT. This translates into CASSRTEGRQGNAFF.

This CDR3 reads CASRRGRVEQYF. In DNA form, the CDR3 reads TGTGCCAGCAGACGGGGAAGGGTCGAGCAGTACTTC. The V and J genes are TRBV2 and TRBJ2-7, with D possibly TRBD2 on 5 matching bases. Looked up from germline, CDR1 is SNHLY and CDR2 is FYNNEI. The CDR3 is made up of 12 amino acids. V lost 6 bases and J 6 bases, leaving 12 bases between the germline ends.

The chain is built from TRBV4-1 and TRBJ1-4; D not resolved. CDR1 and CDR2 (germline): MGHRA, YSYEKL. The CDR3 runs to 14 residues. V lost 6 bases to trimming and J lost 5 bases, with 13 bases between them. The CDR3 spells CASRSRAWNEKLFF. As DNA, the CDR3 is TGCGCCAGCAGGAGTCGAGCGTGGAATGAAAAACTGTTTTTT.

The chain has TRBV7-7 and TRBJ2-5; TRBD1 is a possible D gene (6 bases). The V gene's germline CDR1 is SSHAT and CDR2 FNYEAQ (reference sequence). Trimming removed 5 bases from V and 2 bases from J, with 15 bases in between. The CDR3 spans 15 residues. The CDR3 reads CASSPNQGIQETQYF. DNA for the CDR3: TGTGCCAGCAGCCCGAATCAGGGGATTCAAGAGACCCAGTACTTC.

The chain uses TRBV5-1 and TRBJ2-5, with D possibly matching TRBD2 (5 bases). The V gene lost 1 base and the J gene lost 3 bases, with 10 bases spanning the gap. CDR1 is SGHRS and CDR2 is YFSETQ in the germline V gene. This CDR3 contains 14 residues. The CDR3 loop is CASSLLSREETQYF. The CDR3 nucleotides read TGCGCCAGCAGCTTGTTGTCGCGGGAAGAGACCCAGTACTTC.

The CDR3 loop reads CASSHTGGYGYTF. In DNA form, the CDR3 reads TGTGCCAGCAGTCATACAGGGGGGTATGGCTACACCTTC. The chain couples TRBV5-8 to TRBJ1-2, with 8 nucleotides matching TRBD1. Per germline, CDR1 SGHTS and CDR2 YDEGEE. V dropped 5 bases and J dropped 5; count of bases not matched to a gene: 5. There are 13 residues in the CDR3.

The chain couples TRBV27 to TRBJ2-7; the D gene is possibly TRBD1 (6 bases). This CDR3 is 14 amino acids long. V shed 9 bases and J shed 4 bases, with 19 bases lying between them. CDR1 and CDR2 from the germline V gene are MNHEY and SMNVEV (reference sequence). The CDR3 coding sequence is TGTGCCAGTGCCCGGTCGCAGGGGCGGTACGAGCAGTACTTC. Amino acids: CASARSQGRYEQYF.